The 8 T cell receptor beta chains given below trace back to one sample, sequenced in a study of post-analysis software for immune sequencing data (dated by TCRdb to about 2015). Study-wide findings and limitations: Significantly higher frequencies in patients than in controls were found for five TRBV segments, including TRBV5-6, TRBV5-1 and TRBV20-1.

The method was PCR. The sample was run on an Illumina HiSeq 2500. To reduce PCR and sequencing biases, unique molecular identifiers were built into the TCR beta cDNA libraries. Using fastp at Q25 and MiXCR, TCRdb reprocessed the public reads and kept productive beta chains. Rows with a matching CDR3 protein are joined into one entry that keeps the most common DNA and genes. This sample has approximately 730,000 distinct CDR3 sequences in its table, and 25% to 30% of those were observed once. In total, the top ten clones hold around 0.55% of the sample. No antigen has been assigned to these receptors. Input material: blood. All receptors come from a girl aged 10 to 17 with multiple sclerosis.

This rearrangement joins TRBV20-1 to TRBJ2-1, with a tentative D call TRBD2 (5 bases). The CDR3 runs 16 residues. Germline V gene sequence: CDR1 DFQATT, CDR2 SNEGSKA (reference sequence). The V gene lost 8 bases and the J gene lost 2 bases, with 22 bases spanning the gap. The CDR3 protein is CSPQVPLGGTYNEQFF. The CDR3 nucleotides are TGCAGTCCCCAAGTACCACTAGGAGGTACCTACAATGAGCAGTTCTTC.

This clonotype has more than one count but fewer than ten. The chain combines TRBV20-1 with TRBJ2-7, with a tentative D call TRBD1 (6 bases). Trimming left V 1 base short and J 2 bases short, with 12 bases between. This CDR3 is built from 14 residues. CDR1 DFQATT and CDR2 SNEGSKA come from the germline V gene (reference sequence). The CDR3 here is CSARGGQGTYEQYF. The CDR3 DNA reads as TGCAGTGCTAGAGGAGGGCAGGGGACCTACGAGCAGTACTTC.

This clonotype has a handful of counts. The J gene is TRBJ2-5, the V gene TRBV20-1; D may correspond to TRBD1 or TRBD2 (5 bases each). Trimming shortened V by 4 bases and J by 6 bases, and 9 bases separated the two germline ends. Per germline, CDR1 DFQATT and CDR2 SNEGSKA (reference sequence). This CDR3 is 11 amino acids long. For the CDR3, the DNA is TGCAGTGCTATATCGGGACAGACCCAGTACTTC. This encodes CSAISGQTQYF.

V and J are TRBV7-8 and TRBJ2-4; D ambiguous. The J call may not be correct, given that the DNA end is closer to TRBJ2-7. This CDR3 comprises 16 residues. CDR1 SGHVS and CDR2 FQNEAQ come from the germline V gene. The CDR3, as DNA: TGTGCCAGCAGCTTAGTAGCACCTCACGACTCATACGAGCAGTACTTC. As protein: CASSLVAPHDSYEQYF.

This rearrangement joins TRBV7-2 to TRBJ2-3; 8 bases map to TRBD2. Germline CDR1 SGHTA, CDR2 FQGNSA. CDR3 size: 16 residues. J lost 4 bases, V lost 1 base, and 7 bases had no gene match. The CDR3 nucleotides are TGTGCCAGCAGCTTAGTAAGCGGGGGCTCCGCAGATACGCAGTATTTT. It codes for CASSLVSGGSADTQYF.

This clonotype was observed a single time. The chain combines TRBV24-1 with TRBJ2-1; 7 bases agree with TRBD1. After removal of 9 bases from V and 4 bases from J, the junction contained 5 bases not matched to a gene. CDR1 and CDR2 (germline): KGHDR, SFDVKD. The length of the CDR3 is 13 residues. CDR3 sequence: CATAGTAYNEQFF. The CDR3 nucleotides are TGTGCCACCGCCGGGACAGCATACAATGAGCAGTTCTTC.

The chain carries TRBV7-9 and TRBJ2-5, with D uncertain. The CDR3 extends over 11 amino acids. Germline V gene data show CDR1 as SEHNR and CDR2 as FQNEAQ (reference sequence). The V end was cut by 1 base, the J end by 11 bases, with 8 bases between. The CDR3 bases are TGTGCCAGCAGCTTAGGGGCCCAGCAGTACTTC. As protein: CASSLGAQQYF.

The gene calls are TRBV20-1 and TRBJ1-6; D remains ambiguous. Germline-derived CDR1 and CDR2 are DFQATT and SNEGSKA (reference sequence). The CDR3 runs to 15 residues. Trimming removed 0 bases from V and 4 bases from J, with 10 bases in between. The DNA of the CDR3 is TGCAGTGCTAGAGATAGTCCGGGGTATAATTCACCCCTCCACTTT. Amino acids: CSARDSPGYNSPLHF.